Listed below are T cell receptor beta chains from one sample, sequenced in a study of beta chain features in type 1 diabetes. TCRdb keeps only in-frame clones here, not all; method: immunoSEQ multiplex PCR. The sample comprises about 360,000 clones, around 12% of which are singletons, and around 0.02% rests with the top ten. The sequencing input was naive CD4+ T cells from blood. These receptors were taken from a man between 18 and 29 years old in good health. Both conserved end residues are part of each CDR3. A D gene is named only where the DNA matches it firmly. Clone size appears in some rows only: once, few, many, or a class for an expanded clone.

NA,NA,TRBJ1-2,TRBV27,TGTGCCAGCAGTACCACAGCCCTGGGTGGCTACACCTTC,CASSTTALGGYTF
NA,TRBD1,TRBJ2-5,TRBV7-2,TGTGCCAGCAGCTTATTTTTCGGACAGGGGTCGGAGACCCAGTACTTC,CASSLFFGQGSETQYF
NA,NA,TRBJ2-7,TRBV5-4,TGTGCCAGCAGCTTACGGGGGGCAACCTACGAGCAGTACTTC,CASSLRGATYEQYF
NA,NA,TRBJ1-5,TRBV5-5,TGTGCCAGCAGCTTGACAGGGTATAATCAGCCCCAGCATTTT,CASSLTGYNQPQHF
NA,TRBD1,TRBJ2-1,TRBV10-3,TGTGCCATCAGTGAGTCGAGGGACAGGGGAACCTACAATGAGCAGTTCTTC,CAISESRDRGTYNEQFF
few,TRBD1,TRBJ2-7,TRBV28,TGTGCCACCCGGGGACAGGGGGTCTACGAGCAGTACTTC,CATRGQGVYEQYF
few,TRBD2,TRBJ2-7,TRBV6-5,TGTGCCAGCAGTTTACTAGCGGGAGTGAACTACGAGCAGTACTTC,CASSLLAGVNYEQYF
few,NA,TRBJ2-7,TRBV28,TGTGCCAGCAGTATACAGGGATCCGAGCAGTACTTC,CASSIQGSEQYF
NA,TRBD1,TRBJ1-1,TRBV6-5,TGTGCCAGCAGCCAGGGGGGCACTGAAGCTTTCTTT,CASSQGGTEAFF
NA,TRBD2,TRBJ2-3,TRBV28,TGTGCCAGCAGCCACAGGACTAGCGGGACAGATACGCAGTATTTT,CASSHRTSGTDTQYF
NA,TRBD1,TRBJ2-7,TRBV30,TGTGCCTGGAGTGCGAGGGCTTGGACAGGATCCTACGAGCAGTACTTC,CAWSARAWTGSYEQYF
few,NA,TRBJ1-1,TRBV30,TGTGCCTGGAGCCTAGAAGTGAACACTGAAGCTTTCTTT,CAWSLEVNTEAFF
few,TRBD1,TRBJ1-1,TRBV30,TGTGCCTGGAGTGCGGGGGGGAACAGGGGAGACGCTTTCTTT,CAWSAGGNRGDAFF
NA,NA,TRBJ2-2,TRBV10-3,TGTGCCATCAATCTAGGGAACACCGGGGAGCTGTTTTTT,CAINLGNTGELFF
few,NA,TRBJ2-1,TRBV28,TGTGCCAGCAGTCCCGACAGGGGGCTCGCTAGCGGGAGGAATGAGCAGTTCTTC,CASSPDRGLASGRNEQFF
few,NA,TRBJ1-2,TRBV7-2,TGTGCCAGCAGCTTAAGTGGGGGCAGGGGAGATGGCTACACCTTC,CASSLSGGRGDGYTF
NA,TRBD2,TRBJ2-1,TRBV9,TGTGCCAGCAACAGCGGGGGGCCTCCCTTTTACAATGAGCAGTTCTTC,CASNSGGPPFYNEQFF
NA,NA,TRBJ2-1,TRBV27,TGTGCCAGCAGGGGGGCCCATTCCAGCTCCTACAATGAGCAGTTCTTC,CASRGAHSSSYNEQFF
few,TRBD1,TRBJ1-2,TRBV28,TGTGCCAGCGGACAGGGGGCTCGGGGCTACACCTTC,CASGQGARGYTF
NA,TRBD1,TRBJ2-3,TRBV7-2,TGTGCCAGCAGCTTGGACAGGACTAGCACAGATACGCAGTATTTT,CASSLDRTSTDTQYF
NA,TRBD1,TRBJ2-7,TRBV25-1,TGTGCCAGCAGTCCCCCTGGGACAGTTTCCTACGAGCAGTACTTC,CASSPPGTVSYEQYF
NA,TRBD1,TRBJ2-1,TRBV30,TGTGCCTGGAGTCTCAGGTCTATTCCAGGGGGCAATGAGCAGTTCTTC,CAWSLRSIPGGNEQFF
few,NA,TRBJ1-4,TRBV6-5,TGTGCCAGTTCGATGGCACGAGAAAAACTGTTTTTT,CASSMAREKLFF
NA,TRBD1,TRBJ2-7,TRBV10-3,TGTGCCATCAGTGTGGGGACAGGAAGCTCCTACGAGCAGTACTTC,CAISVGTGSSYEQYF
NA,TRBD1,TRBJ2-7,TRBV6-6,TGTGCCAGCAGTTTAGACAGGGTCTCCTACGAGCAGTACTTC,CASSLDRVSYEQYF
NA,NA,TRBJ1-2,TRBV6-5,TGTGCCAGCAGTTACAGGGATGGGAGGTATGGCTACACCTTC,CASSYRDGRYGYTF
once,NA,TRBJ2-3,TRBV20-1,TGCAGTGCCTCCAGTACAGATACGCAGTATTTT,CSASSTDTQYF
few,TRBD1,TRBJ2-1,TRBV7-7,TGTGCTAGCAGCTTAGGACAACCCGGGACAGGGCCAATTGAGCAGTTCTTC,CASSLGQPGTGPIEQFF
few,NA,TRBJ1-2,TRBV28,TGTGCCAGCAGCGCTGCCAGGAAGGTCTATGGCTACACCTTC,CASSAARKVYGYTF